Listed below are T cell receptor beta chains from one sample, sequenced in a study of blood T cell repertoires in COVID-19. TCRdb's table, derived via immunoSEQ multiplex PCR, lists solely in-frame clones and lacks some. The repertoire holds about 25,000 clones, with about 91% as singletons. Material: peripheral blood. The receptors were sampled from a human donor in a cohort sampled during active COVID-19. Both conserved end residues are part of each CDR3. The D gene is left open where the match is weak. Size is omitted from some rows. Given values are once, few, many or a class for expanded clones.

V: TRBV20-1
size: .
D: .
J: TRBJ1-1
DNA: TGCAGTGCTAGTTCCCGGGGTCTAATGAACACTGAAGCTTTCTTT
CDR3: CSASSRGLMNTEAFF

V: TRBV7-9
size: once
D: .
J: TRBJ2-3
DNA: TGTGCCAGCAGCTTAGTGGGCCTTCGCACAGATACGCAGTATTTT
CDR3: CASSLVGLRTDTQYF

V: TRBV29-1
size: .
D: TRBD1
J: TRBJ2-5
DNA: TGCAGCGTTGAAGCGGGACAGGGTAAAGGAGAGACCCAGTACTTC
CDR3: CSVEAGQGKGETQYF

V: TRBV5-6
size: .
D: .
J: TRBJ2-7
DNA: TGTGCCAGCAGCTTGGCGGCCTACGAGCAGTACTTC
CDR3: CASSLAAYEQYF

V: TRBV27
size: .
D: .
J: TRBJ2-6
DNA: TGTGCCAGCAGTGCACTATCTTTCTCTGGGGCCAACGTCCTGACTTTC
CDR3: CASSALSFSGANVLTF

V: TRBV5-5
size: .
D: .
J: TRBJ2-7
DNA: TGTGCCAGCAGCTTGTCTGTCTTTCCACTGTCCAAAAACTACGAGCAGTACTTC
CDR3: CASSLSVFPLSKNYEQYF

V: TRBV27
size: .
D: .
J: TRBJ1-1
DNA: TGTGCCAGCAGTTTTTCAAGGGGGAACACTGAAGCTTTCTTT
CDR3: CASSFSRGNTEAFF

V: TRBV30
size: .
D: .
J: TRBJ2-2
DNA: TGTGCCTGGACCTTTCAGGGCACCGGGGAGCTGTTTTTT
CDR3: CAWTFQGTGELFF

V: TRBV7-2
size: .
D: TRBD2
J: TRBJ2-1
DNA: TGTGCCAGCAGCTTAGGTCTAGCGGGCTACAATGAGCAGTTCTTC
CDR3: CASSLGLAGYNEQFF

V: TRBV2
size: .
D: TRBD1
J: TRBJ1-5
DNA: TGTGCCAGCAGTGTTGGAGGAGGGGGCCTGGGTCAGCCCCAGCATTTT
CDR3: CASSVGGGGLGQPQHF

V: TRBV28
size: .
D: TRBD2
J: TRBJ2-7
DNA: TGTGCCAGCAACTCAGCTGCATGGACAGCGGGGGGGCCGCAATACGAGCAGTACTTC
CDR3: CASNSAAWTAGGPQYEQYF

V: TRBV5-4
size: once
D: TRBD2
J: TRBJ2-3
DNA: TGTGCCAGCAGCCTCGGGACTAGCGGGAGGGCCCTCCGTTATTTT
CDR3: CASSLGTSGRALRYF

V: TRBV13
size: .
D: TRBD2
J: TRBJ2-2
DNA: TGTGCCAGCAGCTTTGGGACTAGCGGGAGGGGCACCGGGGAGCTGTTTTTT
CDR3: CASSFGTSGRGTGELFF

V: TRBV6-5
size: .
D: .
J: TRBJ1-2
DNA: TGTGCCAGCAGGGAGGGGCAGGCGAACTATGGCTACACCTTC
CDR3: CASREGQANYGYTF

V: TRBV28
size: .
D: .
J: TRBJ1-2
DNA: TGTGCCAGCAGTTTGAACGGTCTCGGCTATGGCTACACCTTC
CDR3: CASSLNGLGYGYTF

V: TRBV5-1
size: .
D: .
J: TRBJ1-1
DNA: TGCGCCAGCAGCTCCGAGGGAGGGGCCACTGAAGCTTTCTTT
CDR3: CASSSEGGATEAFF

V: TRBV18
size: .
D: .
J: TRBJ2-1
DNA: TGTGCCAGCTCACCTTATTATGAGGTGGGCTCCTACAATGAGCAGTTCTTC
CDR3: CASSPYYEVGSYNEQFF

V: TRBV3-1/TRBV3-2
size: .
D: TRBD1
J: TRBJ1-2
DNA: TGTGCCAGCAGCCACATAGACAGGGCTTCTAACTATGGCTACACCTTC
CDR3: CASSHIDRASNYGYTF

V: TRBV4-3
size: .
D: TRBD2
J: TRBJ2-2
DNA: TGCGCCAGCAGCCAAGGACTAGCGTTGAACACCGGGGAGCTGTTTTTT
CDR3: CASSQGLALNTGELFF

V: TRBV9
size: .
D: TRBD2
J: TRBJ2-3
DNA: TGTGCCAGCAGCGCAGGACTAGCGGGGGGAACTAGCACAGATACGCAGTATTTT
CDR3: CASSAGLAGGTSTDTQYF